The clone carrying this T cell receptor (beta chain) is deemed medium-sized (0.01 to 0.1%). Antigen unknown. Constant-region reverse primers amplified full-length variable regions, followed by semi-nested Nested Universal Primer A PCR. TCRdb re-analysed the 5' RACE reads in MiXCR, keeping a single row per CDR3 protein. The data show 7,000 to 9,000 distinct CDR3 sequences, approximately 15% seen once. Memory CD4+ cells were defined as CD4+CD45RO+CD25-. General study findings and limits: Tumor memory CD4+ T cell TCR gene usage was found to cluster with blood and lymph node memory CD4+ cells and with lymph node naive CD4+ cells. The larger-cohort validation was restricted to a single TCR beta V-J rearrangement rather than whole repertoires.

V was pared by 3 bases and J by 1 base, with 8 bases between. The CDR3 runs 14 residues. The rearrangement links TRBV12-3 or TRBV12-4 to TRBJ2-3, with no clear D. Sequenced sample: memory CD4+ T cells sorted from blood. Indicated subset: memory CD4+ T cells, CD4+CD45RO+CD25-. The sequence derives from a female donor with breast cancer. This CDR3 reads CASSLGRGTDTQYF. The CDR3 coding sequence is TGTGCCAGCAGTTTGGGAAGGGGCACAGATACGCAGTATTTT.